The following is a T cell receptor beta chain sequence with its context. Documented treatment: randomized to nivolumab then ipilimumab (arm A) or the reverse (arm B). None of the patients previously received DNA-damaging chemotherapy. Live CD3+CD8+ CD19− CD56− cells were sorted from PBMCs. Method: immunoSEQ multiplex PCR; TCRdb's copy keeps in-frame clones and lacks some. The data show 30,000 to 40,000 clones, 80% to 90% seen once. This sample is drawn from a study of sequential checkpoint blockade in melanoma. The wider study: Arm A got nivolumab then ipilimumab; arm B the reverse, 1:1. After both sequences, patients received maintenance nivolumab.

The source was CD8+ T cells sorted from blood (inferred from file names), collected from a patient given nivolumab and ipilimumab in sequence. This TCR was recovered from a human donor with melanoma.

This CDR3 is CASSLTGRETQYF. DNA for the CDR3: TGTGCCAGCAGTCTGACAGGCAGAGAGACCCAGTACTTC. The chain carries TRBV6-1 and TRBJ2-5, with D tentatively TRBD1 (6 bases). Per germline, CDR1 MNHNS and CDR2 SASEGT. The CDR3 is 13 residues long. V gave up 5 bases and J gave up 4 bases, with 11 bases separating them.